These 18 T cell receptor beta chains originate from one sample sequenced in a study of cytomegalovirus exposure and HLA in healthy donors. The assay was immunoSEQ multiplex PCR, and TCRdb's table has in-frame clones only and misses some. This sample has roughly 79,000 clones; 85% to 95% occur once, and the top ten carry 0.65% to 0.8%. The sequencing input was PBMCs. The receptors here all came from a man younger than 30 in good health and CMV-seronegative.

The chain employs TRBV7-2 and TRBJ1-2, with D possibly being TRBD1 (5 bases). The V end lost 1 base, the J end lost 3 bases, and 12 bases lay between the germline ends. The CDR3 spans 15 residues. Germline assignment: CDR1 SGHTA and CDR2 FQGNSA. The CDR3: CASSLDHRLDYGYTF. As DNA, the CDR3 is TGTGCCAGCAGCTTAGACCACAGGTTGGACTATGGCTACACCTTC. The full variable domain, completed using reference TRBV7-2 and TRBJ1-2, is GAGVSQSPSNKVTEKGKDVELRCDPISGHTALYWYRQSLGQGLEFLIYFQGNSAPDKSGLPSDRFSAERTGGSVSTLTIQRTQQEDSAVYLCASSLDHRLDYGYTFGSGTRLTVV.

The chain has TRBV15 and TRBJ2-7; TRBD2 might be the D (6 bases). Germline assignment: CDR1 LNHNV and CDR2 YYDKDF (reference sequence). There are 13 residues in the CDR3. Deletions cut 5 bases from V and 0 bases from J, with 8 bases between. Here the CDR3 DNA reads TGTGCCACCAGCCCCGGGGGCTCCTACGAGCAGTACTTC. Protein: CATSPGGSYEQYF.

This clone was counted a single time. The chain has TRBV11-3 and TRBJ2-6, with D unresolved. Trimming removed 2 bases from V and 0 bases from J, with 11 bases in between. This CDR3 is 17 amino acids long. The germline V gene has CDR1 SGHNT and CDR2 YENEEA. CDR3 sequence: CASSLLRLASGANVLTF. The CDR3 DNA follows: TGTGCCAGCAGCTTACTCCGCCTGGCCTCTGGGGCCAACGTCCTGACTTTC.

Remarks on this clone: An end of the junction differs from the germline gene, which may be a read error. The chain employs TRBV7-7 and TRBJ2-1; TRBD2 matches 11 bases. The CDR3 has 20 amino acids. Germline values: CDR1 SSHAT, CDR2 FNYEAQ (reference sequence). The CDR3 bases are TGTGCTAGCAGCTTAGAGTACGGGCTAGCGGGAGGTAGCTCCTACAATGAGCAGTTCTTC. It translates to CASSLEYGLAGGSSYNEQFF.

V is TRBV5-8 and J is TRBJ2-3, with unresolved D. CDR3 length equals 16 residues. V lost 4 bases and J lost 0, with 15 bases in between. Germline V gene sequence: CDR1 SGHTS, CDR2 YDEGEE. The DNA for the CDR3 is TGTGCCAGCAGCGCACGACTGAGTCATAGCACAGATACGCAGTATTTT. It encodes CASSARLSHSTDTQYF.

The V gene is TRBV5-1, the J gene TRBJ1-2, with D possibly TRBD1 on 5 matching bases. This CDR3 is built from 14 residues. Germline values: CDR1 SGHRS, CDR2 YFSETQ. The germline V and J ends were trimmed by 3 bases and 5 bases, with 14 bases remaining between them. The CDR3 reads CASSSGNSAYGYTF. DNA of the CDR3: TGCGCCAGCAGCTCAGGGAATTCGGCATATGGCTACACCTTC.

Details on this clone: The identical CDR3 is also encoded by other nucleotide sequences in the sample. The chain is built from TRBV5-8 and TRBJ1-5; 8 bases agree with TRBD1. V shed 2 bases and J 5 bases; nucleotides not matched to a gene: 3. The V gene's germline CDR1 is SGHTS and CDR2 YDEGEE. The CDR3 runs to 14 residues. DNA of the CDR3: TGTGCCAGCAGCTTAGGACAGGGATATCAGCCCCAGCATTTT. Protein product: CASSLGQGYQPQHF.

In its sample, this clone was seen once. The rearrangement uses TRBV2 and TRBJ1-2; 7 bases line up with TRBD1. This CDR3 contains 13 residues. V was clipped by 4 bases and J by 4 bases; unmatched bases: 3. CDR1 is SNHLY and CDR2 is FYNNEI in the germline V gene. CDR3 DNA sequence: TGTGCCAGCAGTGGACAGGGCATCTATGGCTACACCTTC. Translation gives CASSGQGIYGYTF.

The chain joins TRBV10-1 to TRBJ2-6; D call uncertain. The CDR3 has 14 residues. CDR1 is WNHNN, CDR2 SYGVQD, per germline (reference sequence). The ends were cut back, 3 bases at V and 2 bases at J, with 5 bases in the middle. The CDR3 region has the DNA TGCGCCAGCAGTGAAACAGCTGGGGCCAACGTCCTGACTTTC. This gives the protein CASSETAGANVLTF.

V usage is TRBV27 and J usage is TRBJ1-2; D gene ambiguous. V dropped 10 bases and J dropped 0 bases, with 12 bases sitting between them. The V gene's germline CDR1 is MNHEY and CDR2 SMNVEV (reference sequence). This CDR3 region has 13 residues. The CDR3 loop is CAIAAGPNYGYTF. The CDR3 coding sequence is TGTGCCATCGCAGCAGGCCCTAACTATGGCTACACCTTC.

As DNA, the CDR3 is TGTGCCAGCACTCCAGCGGCAACCTACGAGCAGTACTTC. Its protein product is CASTPAATYEQYF. The V gene is TRBV6-1, the J gene TRBJ2-7, with a tentative D call TRBD2 (5 bases). The germline V gene has CDR1 MNHNS and CDR2 SASEGT. The CDR3 length is 13 residues. V lost 7 bases and J 2 bases, leaving 12 bases between the germline ends.

The rearrangement links TRBV10-3 to TRBJ2-1, with no clear D. The CDR3 has 12 amino acids. Per the germline V gene, CDR1 is ENHRY and CDR2 is SYGVKD. V was cut by 8 bases and J by 0 bases, with 5 bases left in between. In DNA form, the CDR3 reads TGTGCCATCCGGAGCTCCTACAATGAGCAGTTCTTC. The encoded protein is CAIRSSYNEQFF.

The genes are TRBV13 and TRBJ2-1; a possible D gene is TRBD2 (6 bases). This CDR3 contains 14 residues. V was pared by 0 bases and J by 7 bases, with 10 bases between. The germline CDR1 and CDR2 sequences are PRHDT and FYEKMQ (reference sequence). The CDR3 reads CASSLGRGPNEQFF. For the CDR3, the DNA is TGTGCCAGCAGCTTAGGGCGGGGACCAAATGAGCAGTTCTTC.

This rearrangement joins TRBV14 to TRBJ1-1; 9 positions match TRBD1. V dropped 5 bases and J dropped 1; count of bases not matched to a gene: 2. CDR3 length: 14 amino acids. The germline V gene has CDR1 SGHDN and CDR2 FVKESK. As DNA, the CDR3 is TGTGCCAGCAGCGGACAGGGGCGGAACACTGAAGCTTTCTTT. It specifies CASSGQGRNTEAFF.

The CDR3: CASSESGAPIYGYTF. The CDR3 bases are TGTGCCAGCAGTGAATCTGGGGCGCCCATATATGGCTACACCTTC. The genes are TRBV25-1 and TRBJ1-2; D is perhaps TRBD1 (5 bases). V was trimmed by 1 base and J by 5 bases, leaving 14 bases between them. This CDR3 spans 15 amino acids. Germline-derived CDR1 and CDR2 are MGHDK and SYGVNS.

The rearrangement links TRBV4-1 to TRBJ2-7; 9 bases line up with TRBD1. Germline CDR1 reads MGHRA; CDR2 reads YSYEKL. The CDR3 consists of 15 residues. The J segment lost 5 bases and the V segment lost 4 bases, leaving 9 bases of the junction unmatched. The CDR3 here is CASSRSRDRDHEQYF. The CDR3 DNA sequence: TGCGCCAGCAGCCGTTCGCGGGACAGGGACCACGAGCAGTACTTC.

The chain uses TRBV6-1 and TRBJ1-5; D unclear. Germline-derived CDR1 and CDR2 are MNHNS and SASEGT. Trimming left V 6 bases short and J 1 base short, with 7 bases between. The CDR3 length is 13 residues. CDR3 loop: CASSDSSNQPQHF. The CDR3 DNA follows: TGTGCCAGCAGCGACTCAAGCAATCAGCCCCAGCATTTT.

The rearrangement uses TRBV18 and TRBJ1-4, with D unresolved. CDR3 length: 15 residues. V lost 3 bases to trimming and J lost 8 bases, with 16 bases between them. CDR1 KGHSH and CDR2 LQKENI come from the germline V gene. CDR3 bases: TGTGCCAGCTCACCTGGAGGTCCGGGTGGAGAAAAACTGTTTTTT. Amino acid sequence: CASSPGGPGGEKLFF.